The entry below gives a single T cell receptor (beta chain) sequence along with its context. The target antigen is unknown. Indicated time point: postoperative day 105 after intestinal transplantation (dayNNNN = postoperative day). Graft-derived tissue was subjected to processing to liberate intraepithelial and lamina propria lymphocytes. Assay: immunoSEQ multiplex PCR; the TCRdb copy retains only in-frame clones and omits some. Found here are some 4,000 clones, over 75% of them singletons; the top ten hold roughly 6.7%. These data belong to a study of graft-versus-host responses after intestinal transplantation. Findings and limits, study-wide: Patients who carried graft-donor T cell macrochimerism also had high graft-versus-host to host-versus-graft clonal ratios in their allografts.

The TCR sequence derives from a human patient who received an intestinal transplant, so some T cells may come from the graft donor. The sample here was ileum tissue, taken 105 days after intestinal transplantation.

CDR3 DNA sequence: TGTGCCAGTAGTATAGATCATACGGCCAACTATGGCTACACCTTC. Protein: CASSIDHTANYGYTF. The rearrangement joins TRBV19 to TRBJ1-2; D remains ambiguous. Germline CDR1 reads LNHDA; CDR2 reads SQIVND (reference sequence). V was shortened by 0 bases and J by 2 bases, with 10 bases between the two germline ends. The CDR3 totals 15 residues.